This T cell receptor beta chain appears in the sequencing data of a study of early T cells in non-severe SARS-CoV-2 infection. Study background: Bulk RNA isolated from unsorted whole blood underwent sequencing; chains were not paired.

Attached unique molecular identifiers marked individual cDNA molecules. TCRdb redid the calling of the 5' RACE reads with MiXCR, one entry per CDR3 protein. The sample holds roughly 75,000 distinct CDR3 sequences, 11% seen once. The V end was cut by 7 bases, the J end by 4 bases, with 13 bases between. Germline V CDR1 and CDR2: SQVTM, ANQGSEA. This CDR3 region has 12 residues. The TCR originated in an adult who was a healthcare worker with PCR-confirmed SARS-CoV-2 infection or an uninfected control (not recorded which). The chain has TRBV29-1 and TRBJ1-1, with a weak D call TRBD1 (6 bases). Sequencing used whole blood. CDR3 in amino acids: CSAGAEGTEAFF. CDR3 coding DNA: TGCAGCGCGGGGGCGGAAGGCACTGAAGCTTTCTTT.